Listed here is a single T cell receptor (beta chain). This record comes from a study of blood T cell repertoires in COVID-19. Overall study context: Samples came from the United States, Italy and Spain, spanning acute and convalescent COVID-19. Sample material is recorded as cDNA or gDNA derived from T cells, B-cell-depleted T cells, or PBMCs.

The CDR3 is made up of 15 amino acids. Germline CDR1 KGHSH, CDR2 LQKENI. Trimming cost V 6 bases and J 9 bases; bases outside gene matches: 10. In the study's own analysis: Nucleated cell counts were estimated from reference gene primer amplification. The method was immunoSEQ multiplex PCR; TCRdb's version includes in-frame clones alone and lacks a portion of them. The V and J calls and the clone size are those of that table, but D and trimming were determined from the DNA. The table has about 480,000 clones, 88% seen once. The sequence came from a woman in her fifties or sixties with COVID-19, enrolled during active disease. The chain couples TRBV18 to TRBJ1-6, with 8 bases that match TRBD1. Sequenced material: peripheral blood. Written as DNA, the CDR3 is TGTGCCAGCTCCGGGACAGGCGAGGAGGGTTCACCCCTCCACTTT. Amino acid sequence: CASSGTGEEGSPLHF.